This T cell receptor beta chain was documented in a study of human T cells and chemical hapten exposure. Germline V gene sequence: CDR1 SGHRS, CDR2 YFSETQ. J was trimmed by 6 bases and V by 0 bases; bases with no gene match: 7. The CDR3 is made up of 16 amino acids. Study-level findings and limits: Among TCRs, those above 1 in 1000 frequency were unaffected by DPC sensitization.

TCRdb re-analysed the RACE reads in MiXCR, keeping a single row per CDR3 protein. The data show some 180,000 distinct CDR3 sequences, with approximately 20% seen just once and about 6.7% held by the top ten. Stated time point: patch test 1, 2 weeks after DPC sensitization. Treatment of the sample: therapeutic diphenylcyclopropenone sensitization with weekly scalp DPC. About this clonotype itself: Its antigen is not identified.

The gene calls are TRBV5-1 and TRBJ2-1, with 9 bases fitting TRBD2. This sequence originates from a woman in her forties or fifties with alopecia areata. Some clones in this sample may be carry-over from other donors' samples. Sequences were derived from whole blood, sampled in connection with sensitization to the hapten diphenylcyclopropenone (DPC). The CDR3 DNA is TGCGCCAGCAGCTTGGCTAGCGGGAATACCTTCAATGAGCAGTTCTTC. It encodes CASSLASGNTFNEQFF. Supplemented by reference TRBV5-1 and TRBJ2-1, the full variable domain reads KAGVTQTPRYLIKTRGQQVTLSCSPISGHRSVSWYQQTPGQGLQFLFEYFSETQRNKGNFPGRFSGRQFSNSRSEMNVSTLELGDSALYLCASSLASGNTFNEQFFGPGTRLTVL.